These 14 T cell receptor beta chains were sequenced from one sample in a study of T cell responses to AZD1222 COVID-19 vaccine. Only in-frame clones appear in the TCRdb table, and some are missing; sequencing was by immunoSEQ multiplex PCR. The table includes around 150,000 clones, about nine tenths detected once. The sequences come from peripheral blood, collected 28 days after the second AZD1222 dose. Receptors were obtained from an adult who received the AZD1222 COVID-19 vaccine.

As DNA, the CDR3 is TGCGCCAGCCAAGGACTAGCGGGCTACGAGCAGTACTTC. Protein sequence: CASQGLAGYEQYF. The rearrangement uses TRBV5-1 and TRBJ2-7; TRBD2 aligns across 11 bases. In germline, CDR1 is SGHRS, CDR2 YFSETQ. Germline trimming cut 7 bases from V and 3 bases from J; bases unmatched to any gene: 3. CDR3 length: 13 residues. The full variable domain, in which reference TRBV5-1 and TRBJ2-7 provide the parts outside the CDR3, is KAGVTQTPRYLIKTRGQQVTLSCSPISGHRSVSWYQQTPGQGLQFLFEYFSETQRNKGNFPGRFSGRQFSNSRSEMNVSTLELGDSALYLCASQGLAGYEQYFGPGTRLTVT.

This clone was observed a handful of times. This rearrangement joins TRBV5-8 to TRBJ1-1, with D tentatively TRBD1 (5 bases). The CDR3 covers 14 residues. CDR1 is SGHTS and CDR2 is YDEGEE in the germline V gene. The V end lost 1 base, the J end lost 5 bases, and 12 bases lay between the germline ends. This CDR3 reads CASSLLPGRTEAFF. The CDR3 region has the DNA TGTGCCAGCAGCTTGCTTCCAGGGAGAACTGAAGCTTTCTTT.

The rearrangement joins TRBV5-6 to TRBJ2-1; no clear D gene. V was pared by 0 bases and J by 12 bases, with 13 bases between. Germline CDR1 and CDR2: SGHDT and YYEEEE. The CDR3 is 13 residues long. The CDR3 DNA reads TGTGCCAGCAGCTTGGGTTCCGTGCCCGGGCAGTTCTTC. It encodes CASSLGSVPGQFF.

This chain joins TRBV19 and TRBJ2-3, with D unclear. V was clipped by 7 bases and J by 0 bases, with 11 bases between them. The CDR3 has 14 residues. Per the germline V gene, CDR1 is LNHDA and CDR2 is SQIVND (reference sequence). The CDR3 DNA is TGTGCCAGTAAATCCGACGGGAGCACAGATACGCAGTATTTT. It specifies CASKSDGSTDTQYF.

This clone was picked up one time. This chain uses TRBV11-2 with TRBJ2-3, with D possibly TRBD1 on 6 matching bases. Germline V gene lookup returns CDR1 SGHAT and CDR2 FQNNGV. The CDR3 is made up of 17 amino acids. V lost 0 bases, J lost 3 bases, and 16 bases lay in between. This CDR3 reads CASSLDAAGVRTDTQYF. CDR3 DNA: TGTGCCAGCAGCTTAGACGCGGCAGGGGTACGGACAGATACGCAGTATTTT.

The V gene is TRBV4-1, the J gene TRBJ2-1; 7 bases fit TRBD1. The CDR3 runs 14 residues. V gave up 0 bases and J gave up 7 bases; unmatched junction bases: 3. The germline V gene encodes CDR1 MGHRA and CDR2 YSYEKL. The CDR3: CASSQETGWNEQFF. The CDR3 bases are TGCGCCAGCAGCCAAGAGACAGGGTGGAATGAGCAGTTCTTC.

The CDR3, as DNA: TGTGCCAGCACCGGACAGCCGTATGGGAGCGAGCAGTACTTC. It codes for CASTGQPYGSEQYF. The J gene is TRBJ2-7, the V gene TRBV2; tentatively, D is TRBD1 (6 bases). V was trimmed by 7 bases and J by 6 bases, leaving 19 bases between them. The germline V gene has CDR1 SNHLY and CDR2 FYNNEI. CDR3 length: 14 amino acids. The entire variable domain, with the rest obtained from reference TRBV2 and TRBJ2-7, is as follows: EPEVTQTPSHQVTQMGQEVILRCVPISNHLYFYWYRQILGQKVEFLVSFYNNEISEKSEIFDDQFSVERPDGSNFTLKIRSTKLEDSAMYFCASTGQPYGSEQYFGPGTRLTVT.

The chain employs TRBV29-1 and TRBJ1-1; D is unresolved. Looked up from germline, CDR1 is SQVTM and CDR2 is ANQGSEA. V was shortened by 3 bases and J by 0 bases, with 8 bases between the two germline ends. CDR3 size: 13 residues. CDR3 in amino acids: CSVEGRMNTEAFF. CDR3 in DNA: TGCAGCGTTGAGGGCAGGATGAACACTGAAGCTTTCTTT.

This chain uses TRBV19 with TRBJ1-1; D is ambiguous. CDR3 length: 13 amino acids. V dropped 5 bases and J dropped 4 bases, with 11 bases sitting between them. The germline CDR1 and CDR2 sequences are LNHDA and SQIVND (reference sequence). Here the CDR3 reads CASSPTRGTEAFF. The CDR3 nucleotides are TGTGCCAGTAGTCCAACCCGGGGCACTGAAGCTTTCTTT.

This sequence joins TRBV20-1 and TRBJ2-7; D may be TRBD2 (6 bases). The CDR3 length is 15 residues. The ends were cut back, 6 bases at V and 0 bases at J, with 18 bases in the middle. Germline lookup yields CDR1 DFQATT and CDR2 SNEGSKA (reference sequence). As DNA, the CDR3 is TGCAGTGCCAGTAAGCCGGGACTTCGCTCCTACGAGCAGTACTTC. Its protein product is CSASKPGLRSYEQYF.

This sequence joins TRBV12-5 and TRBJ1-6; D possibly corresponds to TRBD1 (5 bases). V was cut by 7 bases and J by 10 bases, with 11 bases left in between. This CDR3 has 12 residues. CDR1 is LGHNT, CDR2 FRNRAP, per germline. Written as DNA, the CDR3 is TGTGCTAGTGCCCCAGGGCACTCACCCCTCCACTTT. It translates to CASAPGHSPLHF.

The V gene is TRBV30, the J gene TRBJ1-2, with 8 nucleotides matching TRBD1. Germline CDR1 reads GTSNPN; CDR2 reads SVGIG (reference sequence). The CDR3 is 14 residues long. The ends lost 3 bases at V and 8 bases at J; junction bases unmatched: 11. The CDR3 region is CAWSFYTGTGGYTF. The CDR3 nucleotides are TGTGCCTGGAGCTTTTATACCGGGACAGGCGGCTACACCTTC.

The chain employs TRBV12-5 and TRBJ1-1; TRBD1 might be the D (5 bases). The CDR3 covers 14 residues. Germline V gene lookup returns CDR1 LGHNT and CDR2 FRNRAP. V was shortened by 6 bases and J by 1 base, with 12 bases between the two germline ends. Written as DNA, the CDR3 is TGTGCTAGTGGCCCGGGACCCCCGAACACTGAAGCTTTCTTT. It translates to CASGPGPPNTEAFF.

In DNA, the CDR3 is TGCGCCAGCAGCCTCCGGACTCCGAGCTCCTACAATGAGCAGTTCTTC. This codes for CASSLRTPSSYNEQFF. This chain joins TRBV4-1 and TRBJ2-1; D might be TRBD2 (5 bases). CDR1 is MGHRA, CDR2 YSYEKL, per germline. The V end lost 4 bases, the J end lost 0 bases, and 13 bases lay between the germline ends. The CDR3 consists of 16 residues.